This TCR beta chain stems from a study of T cell repertoires in cytomegalovirus infection. Study information: Both CMV infection and a matching HLA type were indicated by public TCR beta signatures. Study-level results: Pooled public TCR beta family frequency picked out CMV carriers with the relevant HLA.

On this clonotype: Its specificity is unknown.

V shed 9 bases and J shed 0 bases, with 13 bases lying between them. CDR3 length: 15 residues. One entry per CDR3 protein results from TCRdb running MiXCR on the reads. The sample lists 600,000 to 800,000 distinct CDR3 sequences, approximately 25% occurring once. The source material was CD8+ T cells from PBMCs. This chain links TRBV5-3 with TRBJ2-6; D is unclear. TRBV5-3 is labeled an ORF, and its function is uncertain. The receptor's source is a human donor in good health (CMV status not recorded). Some clones in this sample may be carry-over from other donors' samples. The CDR3 sequence: CATTKGFSGANVLTF. The CDR3 DNA reads TGTGCCACTACCAAGGGATTCTCTGGGGCCAACGTCCTGACTTTC.